This paragraph reports one T cell receptor beta chain. Profiling relied on immunoSEQ multiplex PCR, and the TCRdb table lists in-frame clones only, not all of them. The sample yields around 100,000 clones, approximately 90% seen once. The data originate from a study of identifying expanded T cells in peripheral blood. CDR3 length: 14 amino acids. The germline V gene has CDR1 MNHEY and CDR2 SVGAGI. The V and J ends lost 5 bases and 9 bases respectively, with 16 bases between them. Sequencing was performed on blood. The receptor comes from a person aged 18 to 75 in good health. The chain is built from TRBV6-5 and TRBJ2-2; D remains ambiguous. In nucleotides, the CDR3 is TGTGCCAGCAGTCCTCGGACGGACCCCCGGGAGCTGTTTTTT. Translated: CASSPRTDPRELFF.